Given below is one T cell receptor beta chain in context. The target antigen is unknown. This specimen comes from a study of beta chain features in type 1 diabetes. The study, taken as a whole, reports: There was a moderate but significant shortening of TCRB CDR3s in all four CD4+ subsets of Type 1 diabetes patients. TCRB repertoires of naive, central memory and Treg cells appeared more similar among patients than among healthy donors.

From germline, CDR1 is GTSNPN and CDR2 SVGIG (reference sequence). The CDR3 contains 13 residues. The V gene lost 5 bases and the J gene lost 1 base, with 11 bases spanning the gap. The authors sorted CD4+ naive, central memory, regulatory and stem cell-like memory cells via CD45RO/CCR7/CD25/CD127/CD95/CD27. Expressed TCRB transcripts were sequenced after all isolated RNA was converted to cDNA. Assay: immunoSEQ multiplex PCR; the TCRdb copy retains only in-frame clones and omits some. The sample lists about 700,000 clones; around an eighth were seen once. This sequence was found in a man aged 18 to 30 with type 1 diabetes. The chain is built from TRBV30 and TRBJ1-2; D remains unclear. Sequenced sample: naive CD4+ T cells from blood. The CDR3 bases are TGTGCCTGGGGACCCCGGGTTAACTATGGCTACACCTTC. It yields the protein CAWGPRVNYGYTF.